This T cell receptor beta chain was documented in a study of cytomegalovirus exposure and HLA in healthy donors (dated by TCRdb to 2016 to 2017). At the level of the whole study: The 550 to 750 repertoires of the first cohort and the approximately 130 validation repertoires were produced on the same platform, according to a later analysis. The study aimed to test whether signatures of past pathogen exposure could be identified by cataloging public T cell receptors. To predict cytomegalovirus infection status, the study brought together high-throughput TCR immunosequencing, statistical association of individual TCRs with disease status, and machine learning. In addition to the first cohort of roughly 670 subjects, a separate validation cohort of approximately 110 different subjects was used.

The CDR3 goes from the cysteine to the phenylalanine over 13 residues. Solely the CDR3 DNA is kept, with 39 bases framed from the first base. V loses 2 bases, J loses 5 bases, and the germline ends lie 7 bases apart. The germline V gene gives CDR1 as MNHNS and CDR2 as SASEGT. Beyond this particular receptor, the publication reports: The authors suggested that the approach could potentially be extended to other disease states and immunological phenotypes. While some public TCRs were present in many individuals, most TCR sequences turned up only very rarely across donors. Three of the identified cytomegalovirus-associated TCR beta chains were confirmed in vitro to be specific for cytomegalovirus antigens. Subsequent analysis determined that TCRs grouped into clusters in the first cohort also showed a tendency toward co-occurrence across the 120 validation repertoires, and 85% to 95% of cluster scores exceeded 0. The classifier was reported to diagnose cytomegalovirus status with high specificity and sensitivity in both the original cohort and the validation cohort. The validation cohort had no HLA typing available for a later analysis, so co-occurrence within that cohort was assessed over all 130 or so repertoires. In the study, around 150 TCR beta chains were listed as associated with cytomegalovirus.

The sample holds many counts of this clone. Which antigen it targets is not known. No per-base quality is available; no much larger clone lies one base away. Preparation of the library involved the immunoSEQ multiplex PCR assay. On the study's bioinformatics: A statistical classification framework was built for diagnosing cytomegalovirus status from the catalog of TCR beta chain sequences. TCRdb took over this immuneACCESS table, retaining in-frame rearrangements with V and J assigned. Such tables are incomplete; in checked studies, under half of the missing clones stem from an unresolved V gene, and the remainder is unexplained. The DNA gave D and trimming, while V, J and clone size come from that table. Counted in this sample were some 210,000 clones; roughly 84% of them appeared once. The biggest ten clones account for approximately 2% of the sample. Donors formed part of the validation cohort, which comprised 120 subjects and was distinct from the first cohort of under 800 subjects.

Material: PBMCs. The source of this sequence is a woman aged 18-35 years in good health and CMV-seropositive. The chain couples TRBV6-1 to TRBJ1-5; a confident D gene designation cannot be given. The bases are TGTGCCAGCAGTGAACAGTTTCATCAGCCCCAGCATTTT. Its coded protein is CASSEQFHQPQHF.